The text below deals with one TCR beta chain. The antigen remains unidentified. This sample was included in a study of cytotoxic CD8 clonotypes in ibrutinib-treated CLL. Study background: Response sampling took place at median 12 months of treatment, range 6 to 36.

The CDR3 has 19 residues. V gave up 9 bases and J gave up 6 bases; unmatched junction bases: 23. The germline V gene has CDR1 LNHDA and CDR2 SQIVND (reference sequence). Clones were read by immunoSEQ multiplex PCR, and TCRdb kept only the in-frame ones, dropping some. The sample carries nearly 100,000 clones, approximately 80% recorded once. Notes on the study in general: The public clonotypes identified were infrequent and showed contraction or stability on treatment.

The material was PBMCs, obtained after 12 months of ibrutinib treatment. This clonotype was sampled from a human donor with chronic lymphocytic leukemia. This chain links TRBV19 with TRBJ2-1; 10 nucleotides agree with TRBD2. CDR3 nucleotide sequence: TGTGCCAGCCCTCAAGGTGAGCGGGGGGGCCTCCGGTGGGTCAATGAGCAGTTCTTC. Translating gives CASPQGERGGLRWVNEQFF. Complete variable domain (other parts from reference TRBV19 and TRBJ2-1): DGGITQSPKYLFRKEGQNVTLSCEQNLNHDAMYWYRQDPGQGLRLIYYSQIVNDFQKGDIAEGYSVSREKKESFPLTVTSAQKNPTAFYLCASPQGERGGLRWVNEQFFGPGTRLTVL.